A single sample is the source of the 5 T cell receptor beta chains below, sequenced in a study of blood T cell repertoires in COVID-19. Assay used: immunoSEQ multiplex PCR; TCRdb lists only in-frame clones, some missing. This sample has fewer than 200,000 clones, with 80% to 85% found just once. The sequenced sample was peripheral blood. The receptors come from an elderly woman with active or convalescent COVID-19.

The chain couples TRBV27 to TRBJ2-2; D not resolved. Trimming stripped 6 bases from V and 1 base from J, with 6 bases between. Germline values: CDR1 MNHEY, CDR2 SMNVEV (reference sequence). CDR3 length: 13 amino acids. The DNA of the CDR3 is TGTGCCAGCAGAAATATGAACACCGGGGAGCTGTTTTTT. Its translation is CASRNMNTGELFF.

This chain connects TRBV5-6 to TRBJ2-1; 8 bases agree with TRBD1. There are 14 residues in the CDR3. Germline CDR1 is SGHDT and CDR2 is YYEEEE. Trimming removed 5 bases from V and 5 bases from J; junction bases left unmatched: 6. This CDR3 reads CASSPDRVDNEQFF. CDR3 DNA: TGTGCCAGCAGTCCGGACAGGGTCGACAATGAGCAGTTCTTC.

V is TRBV25-1 and J is TRBJ1-2; 9 bases line up with TRBD1. The CDR3 has 13 amino acids. CDR1 and CDR2 from the germline V gene are MGHDK and SYGVNS. Trimming cost V 10 bases and J 0 bases; bases outside gene matches: 3. CDR3 sequence: CATQGASNYGYTF. The CDR3 coding sequence is TGTGCCACACAGGGGGCGTCTAACTATGGCTACACCTTC.

This clone came up a few times. V is TRBV7-2 and J is TRBJ1-1, with D hard to call. Germline V lookup: CDR1 SGHTA, CDR2 FQGNSA. The CDR3 runs 12 residues. V gave up 5 bases and J gave up 8 bases, with 12 bases separating them. CDR3 in DNA: TGTGCCAGCAGCGCGAGAGTAAAAGAAGCTTTCTTT. It yields the protein CASSARVKEAFF.

With respect to this clone: Its ends do not fully match the called genes, so a read error is possible. The CDR3 coding sequence is TGTGCCTTAAAGACAGGGACTTTT. This codes for CALKTGTF. The genes are TRBV7-9 and TRBJ2-3; 7 bases are a match to TRBD1. CDR1 SEHNR and CDR2 FQNEAQ come from the germline V gene (reference sequence). This CDR3 spans 8 amino acids.